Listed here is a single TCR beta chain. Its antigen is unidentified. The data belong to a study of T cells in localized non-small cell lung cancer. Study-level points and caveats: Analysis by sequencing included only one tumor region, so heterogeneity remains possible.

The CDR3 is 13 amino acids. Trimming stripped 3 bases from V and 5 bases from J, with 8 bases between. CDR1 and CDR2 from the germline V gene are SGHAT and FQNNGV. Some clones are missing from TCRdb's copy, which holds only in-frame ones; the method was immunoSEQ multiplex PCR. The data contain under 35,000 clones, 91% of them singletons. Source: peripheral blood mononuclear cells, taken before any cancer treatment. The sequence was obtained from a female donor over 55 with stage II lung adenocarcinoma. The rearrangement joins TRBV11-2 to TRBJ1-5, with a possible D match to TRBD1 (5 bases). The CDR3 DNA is TGTGCCAGCAGCTTTGGGACCTATCAGCCCCAGCATTTT. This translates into CASSFGTYQPQHF. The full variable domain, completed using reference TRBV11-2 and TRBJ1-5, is EAGVAQSPRYKIIEKRQSVAFWCNPISGHATLYWYQQILGQGPKLLIQFQNNGVVDDSQLPKDRFSAERLKGVDSTLKIQPAKLEDSAVYLCASSFGTYQPQHFGDGTRLSIL.